These 27 T cell receptor beta chains were all obtained from the same sample, sequenced in a study of identical twins. MiXCR, run by TCRdb on the 5' RACE reads, gives a single entry per CDR3 protein. This sample has some 500,000 distinct CDR3 sequences, with 11% to 15% found just once. The data were also submitted as part of a second study, on yellow fever vaccine responses in identical twins.

Sequencing was carried out using CD4+ T cells sorted from blood. Every receptor here comes from a woman aged 18-29 years in good health.

V usage is TRBV24-1 and J usage is TRBJ2-3; 8 bases line up with TRBD1. The CDR3 sequence is 14 residues long. V lost 9 bases and J lost 1; bases outside the gene matches: 5. Germline CDR1 and CDR2: KGHDR and SFDVKD. CDR3: CATVDRGRTDTQYF. CDR3 DNA sequence: TGTGCCACCGTAGACAGGGGTCGCACAGATACGCAGTATTTT.

As DNA, the CDR3 is TGTGCCAGCAGCTTAACCTCGACAGGGATCACAGATACGCAGTATTTT. This encodes CASSLTSTGITDTQYF. The chain uses TRBV7-9 and TRBJ2-3; TRBD1 aligns across 7 bases. The CDR3 is 16 amino acids. The V segment lost 2 bases and the J segment 2 bases; nucleotides outside the gene matches: 7. Germline assignment: CDR1 SEHNR and CDR2 FQNEAQ (reference sequence).

Many counts were recorded for this clonotype. The chain carries TRBV20-1 and TRBJ2-3; the D gene is possibly TRBD1 (6 bases). CDR1 and CDR2 from the germline V gene are DFQATT and SNEGSKA (reference sequence). V was pared by 4 bases and J by 3 bases, with 20 bases between. CDR3 size: 16 residues. The CDR3 region has the DNA TGCAGTGCTACAATGGCGCAGGGGCCTGAGACAGATACGCAGTATTTT. Its translation is CSATMAQGPETDTQYF.

This clonotype was picked up a small number of times. The chain is built from TRBV7-8 and TRBJ2-1; D not resolved. Germline V gene lookup returns CDR1 SGHVS and CDR2 FQNEAQ. The CDR3 contains 13 residues. V was pared by 5 bases and J by 4 bases, with 9 bases between. Here the CDR3 DNA reads TGTGCCAGCAGCGTCGGGTATTACAATGAGCAGTTCTTC. It translates to CASSVGYYNEQFF.

The sample holds many counts of this clonotype. This rearrangement joins TRBV4-2 to TRBJ2-1; weak D call: TRBD2 (6 bases). V lost 1 base and J lost 5, with 12 bases in between. This CDR3 spans 15 amino acids. Germline V gene data show CDR1 as LGHNA and CDR2 as YNFKEQ. The chain's CDR3 is CASSQGAGRDNEQFF. The CDR3 bases are TGTGCCAGCAGCCAAGGGGCGGGAAGGGACAATGAGCAGTTCTTC.

The V gene is TRBV7-3, the J gene TRBJ2-3; 8 bases align to TRBD2. Germline V gene lookup returns CDR1 SGHTA and CDR2 FQGTGA. The CDR3 contains 16 residues. V trimming: 4 bases; J trimming: 2 bases; junction bases outside the gene matches: 8. The CDR3 DNA reads TGTGCCAGCAGCTCCCGGCGTAGCGGGGTCACAGATACGCAGTATTTT. Its translation: CASSSRRSGVTDTQYF.

The sample holds many counts of this clonotype. This chain uses TRBV27 with TRBJ2-4; D may be TRBD1 (6 bases). The length of the CDR3 is 14 residues. The germline CDR1 and CDR2 sequences are MNHEY and SMNVEV (reference sequence). The V end was cut by 5 bases, the J end by 1 base, with 9 bases between. DNA of the CDR3: TGTGCCAGCAGTCCTGACAGGGCCAAAAACATTCAGTACTTC. Translating gives CASSPDRAKNIQYF.

The chain links TRBV7-2 to TRBJ2-7, with D perhaps TRBD1 or TRBD2 (6 bases each). V was cut by 3 bases and J by 2 bases, with 14 bases left in between. There are 15 residues in the CDR3. CDR1 SGHTA and CDR2 FQGNSA come from the germline V gene. CDR3 sequence (DNA): TGTGCCAGCAGCTTTTTCCGGGGGCTCACCTACGAGCAGTACTTC. Translation gives CASSFFRGLTYEQYF.

V is TRBV9 and J is TRBJ2-2, with 8 bases fitting TRBD2. The germline V gene has CDR1 SGDLS and CDR2 YYNGEE. This CDR3 has 15 residues. The ends lost 7 bases at V and 4 bases at J; junction bases unmatched: 9. CDR3 region: CASSARGAGTGELFF. The CDR3 region has the DNA TGTGCCAGCTCCGCGCGGGGGGCCGGCACCGGGGAGCTGTTTTTT.

To note about this clonotype: A junction boundary mismatches the germline segment, possibly from a read error. This sequence joins TRBV7-7 and TRBJ2-3, with 9 bases aligning to TRBD2. Germline lookup yields CDR1 SSHAT and CDR2 FNYEAQ (reference sequence). This CDR3 is built from 15 residues. The CDR3 spells CASSSTSGCTDTQYF. The CDR3 DNA reads as TGTGCTAGCAGCTCCACTAGCGGGTGCACAGATACGCAGTATTTT.

This clonotype turned up a few times. This chain connects TRBV12-3 or TRBV12-4 to TRBJ2-4, with TRBD2 matching over 9 bases. There are 15 residues in the CDR3. The V gene end was trimmed by 10 bases and the J gene end by 1 base; junction bases not matched to a gene: 8. The CDR3 DNA reads TGTGCCACCGGCGGGGGGGAAAATGCCAAAAACATTCAGTACTTC. Its translation: CATGGGENAKNIQYF.

The chain carries TRBV5-4 and TRBJ2-7; 10 bases map to TRBD1. This CDR3 is 16 amino acids long. From germline, CDR1 is SGHNT and CDR2 YYREEE (reference sequence). After removal of 1 base from V and 7 bases from J, the junction contained 11 bases not matched to a gene. The CDR3 DNA is TGTGCCAGCAGCTTGTTTGACAGGGGGCGGAGTGGAGAGCAGTACTTC. Amino acids: CASSLFDRGRSGEQYF.

This clonotype was found a few times. The chain employs TRBV3-1 and TRBJ2-7; D gene unclear. V shed 2 bases and J shed 3 bases, with 8 bases lying between them. CDR1 LGHDT and CDR2 YNNKEL come from the germline V gene (reference sequence). This CDR3 has 13 residues. CDR3 protein: CASSQSPLYEQYF. Here the CDR3 DNA reads TGTGCCAGCAGCCAAAGTCCCCTCTACGAGCAGTACTTC.

This clonotype was counted a few times. The chain carries TRBV20-1 and TRBJ2-7; 7 bases are shared with TRBD1. From germline, CDR1 is DFQATT and CDR2 SNEGSKA (reference sequence). Unmatched junction bases numbered 13, after V lost 6 bases and J lost 2 bases. The CDR3 runs 15 residues. CDR3 sequence (DNA): TGCAGTGCCCTAACCCGGGACAGCCTTCCCTACGAGCAGTACTTC. Translation: CSALTRDSLPYEQYF.

This clonotype was found a few times. This rearrangement joins TRBV7-9 to TRBJ2-1, with D possibly matching TRBD1 (6 bases). The V gene lost 8 bases and the J gene lost 1 base, with 12 bases spanning the gap. Germline loops: CDR1 SEHNR, CDR2 FQNEAQ (reference sequence). The CDR3 runs 14 residues. CDR3 in DNA: TGTGCCAGCTACCGAGACAGGTCCTACAATGAGCAGTTCTTC. It codes for CASYRDRSYNEQFF.

This clonotype was found a few times. The chain joins TRBV7-3 to TRBJ1-2; D remains unclear. Trimming took 2 bases from V and 4 from J, leaving 14 bases between them. The CDR3 runs to 15 residues. CDR1 is SGHTA, CDR2 FQGTGA, per germline. CDR3 in amino acids: CASSLYPNPLYGYTF. CDR3 nucleotide sequence: TGTGCCAGCAGCTTATACCCGAACCCCCTCTATGGCTACACCTTC.

This clonotype appeared a few times. The chain carries TRBV7-2 and TRBJ2-1, with D possibly matching TRBD2 (5 bases). The CDR3 covers 15 residues. V lost 0 bases and J lost 1, with 7 bases in between. Germline V gene lookup returns CDR1 SGHTA and CDR2 FQGNSA. CDR3 in amino acids: CASSLAGLSYNEQFF. The CDR3 DNA follows: TGTGCCAGCAGCTTAGCTGGACTTTCCTACAATGAGCAGTTCTTC.

The J gene is TRBJ2-3, the V gene TRBV7-9; D remains ambiguous. The CDR3 is 15 residues long. Trimming removed 6 bases at V and 0 bases at J, with 13 bases between. Germline V gene sequence: CDR1 SEHNR, CDR2 FQNEAQ (reference sequence). CDR3 sequence: CASSSALGSTDTQYF. DNA for the CDR3: TGTGCCAGCAGTTCGGCCCTTGGGAGCACAGATACGCAGTATTTT.

The J gene is TRBJ1-4, the V gene TRBV7-9; D remains unclear. The germline V gene encodes CDR1 SEHNR and CDR2 FQNEAQ (reference sequence). CDR3 length: 13 amino acids. Between the trimmed V and J ends, which lost 2 bases and 10 bases, there was a span of 11 bases. The CDR3 protein is CASSLQAAGKLFF. For the CDR3, the DNA is TGTGCCAGCAGCTTACAGGCGGCTGGAAAACTGTTTTTT.

This clonotype was observed a handful of times. V usage is TRBV20-1 and J usage is TRBJ2-7, with 9 nucleotides matching TRBD2. The CDR3 covers 14 residues. Germline CDR1 and CDR2: DFQATT and SNEGSKA (reference sequence). With 1 base clipped from V and 4 bases from J, the junction kept 5 bases outside the gene matches. CDR3: CSARVLAGLYEQYF. The CDR3, as DNA: TGCAGTGCTAGAGTGCTAGCGGGGCTTTACGAGCAGTACTTC.

This clonotype was recorded a few times. The V and J genes are TRBV19 and TRBJ2-5; 8 positions agree with TRBD1. CDR1 is LNHDA and CDR2 is SQIVND in the germline V gene (reference sequence). V was clipped by 6 bases and J by 2 bases; unmatched bases: 8. The CDR3 sequence is 15 residues long. The CDR3, as DNA: TGTGCCAGTAGCCCTCCAGGGACAGGACAAGAGACCCAGTACTTC. This sequence encodes CASSPPGTGQETQYF.

This chain uses TRBV12-3 or TRBV12-4 with TRBJ2-7; D could derive from TRBD1 or TRBD2 (6 bases each). The V end lost 5 bases, the J end lost 6 bases, and 14 bases lay between the germline ends. CDR3 length: 13 amino acids. DNA for the CDR3: TGTGCCAGCAGTCCCACGGGGGCCTCCGAGCAGTACTTC. Translating it yields CASSPTGASEQYF.

In its sample, this clonotype was seen a few times. The chain carries TRBV10-3 and TRBJ2-2; 7 positions match TRBD1. Germline trimming cut 6 bases from V and 0 bases from J; bases unmatched to any gene: 7. Germline values: CDR1 ENHRY, CDR2 SYGVKD. CDR3 size: 16 residues. Here the CDR3 reads CAIRAAGTANTGELFF. CDR3 sequence (DNA): TGTGCCATCAGGGCGGCCGGGACAGCGAACACCGGGGAGCTGTTTTTT.

The chain couples TRBV19 to TRBJ2-1, with no clear D. Germline V gives CDR1 LNHDA, CDR2 SQIVND (reference sequence). This CDR3 comprises 15 residues. Trimming took 3 bases from V and 0 from J, leaving 9 bases between them. The CDR3 region has the DNA TGTGCCAGTAGTATCGGACCTAGCTCCTACAATGAGCAGTTCTTC. Its protein product is CASSIGPSSYNEQFF.

This clonotype has only a few counts. The chain combines TRBV10-1 with TRBJ2-6; no definite D call. V shed 3 bases and J shed 2 bases, with 11 bases lying between them. Germline V gene data show CDR1 as WNHNN and CDR2 as SYGVQD (reference sequence). The length of the CDR3 is 16 residues. CDR3: CASSDGIQAGANVLTF. The CDR3 nucleotides are TGCGCCAGCAGTGACGGCATTCAGGCTGGGGCCAACGTCCTGACTTTC.

V and J are TRBV9 and TRBJ2-1; either TRBD1 or TRBD2 may supply D (5 bases each). The CDR3 runs 16 residues. Trimming took off 0 bases at V and 7 bases at J, with 17 bases between the two ends. Germline lookup yields CDR1 SGDLS and CDR2 YYNGEE. CDR3 bases: TGTGCCAGCAGCGTAGCGGGGACGGGACGGGGTAATGAGCAGTTCTTC. Translated: CASSVAGTGRGNEQFF.

This rearrangement joins TRBV6-1 to TRBJ2-7; 7 bases agree with TRBD1. V shed 3 bases and J 4 bases; nucleotides not matched to a gene: 3. This CDR3 is 13 amino acids long. Germline V gene data show CDR1 as MNHNS and CDR2 as SASEGT. The CDR3 sequence: CASSETGRYEQYF. The CDR3 bases are TGTGCCAGCAGTGAGACAGGGAGATACGAGCAGTACTTC.